The TCR beta chain described here comes from a study of neurological immune-mediated disorders. In germline, CDR1 is MDHEN, CDR2 SYDVKM. The CDR3 is 17 residues long. The V and J ends lost 3 bases and 5 bases, in that order; junction bases with no gene match: 14. Notes on the study in general: HTLV-1-associated myelopathy displayed the greatest TCR clonal expansion, and multiple sclerosis exhibited the smallest, lower than that of healthy controls. Because no CDR3 amino acid sequences were shared across subjects by expanded clones, private repertoires were suggested in all groups.

This clonotype was seen many times. Its specificity is unknown. The time point: longitudinal time-point 1 (baseline). PBMCs numbering 2 million and stored at -80 C yielded the unsorted libraries. Synthesis of cDNA was performed by 5'RACE using 10-nucleotide random UMIs. In TCRdb, the 5' RACE reads were re-called with MiXCR into one record per CDR3 protein. In the table there are 55,000 to 75,000 distinct CDR3 sequences, 12% to 15% of which are singletons. The chain employs TRBV28 and TRBJ2-7, with 9 positions matching TRBD2. Material for sequencing was PBMCs. This clonotype was obtained from a female donor with HTLV-1-associated myelopathy (HAM/TSP). Written as DNA, the CDR3 is TGTGCCAGCAGTTTCGGGAAACTGTCTAGCGGGGACAACGAGCAGTACTTC. It specifies CASSFGKLSSGDNEQYF.